This TCR beta chain came from a study of blood T cell repertoires in COVID-19 (TCRdb year 2020). About the full investigation: Samples from collaborators originated in the United States, Italy and Spain and spanned both the acute and convalescent phases of COVID-19. The prospective study material was composed of cDNA or gDNA derived from T cells, B-cell-depleted T cells, or PBMCs. Deeply sampled blood TCRbeta repertoires from subjects exposed to, actively infected with, or recovered from COVID-19 were included in the dataset. The repertoires were released in a freely available public database intended as a resource for research on the immune response to SARS-CoV-2. Samples came from the ongoing ImmuneRACE study (first 160 participants) plus 1,254 subjects from 6 global collaborators. A de-identified subject ID, COVID-19 status, age in years and sex were almost always included in the sample metadata. Where available, HLA class I and class II types were obtained from metadata supplied by the sample provider rather than from assay-based typing.

Worth noting for this clone: The antigen it binds to is not known. One base away there is no much larger clone; base qualities are not given.

The immunoSEQ Assay, a bias-controlled multiplex PCR, was used to amplify TCRbeta CDR3 regions from genomic DNA. Per the original workflow: The number of nucleated cells in each sample was estimated by amplification of reference gene primers within the assay. Sequence reads were collapsed and filtered to measure the absolute abundance of every unique TCRbeta CDR3 rearrangement. For each sample, productive Simpson clonality was calculated as the square root of Simpson's diversity index across productive rearrangements. Here the immuneACCESS table is served through TCRdb, limited to in-frame sequences with V and J called. Missing clones are a known gap in these copies; in checked studies unresolved V genes cover under half, and the rest lacks a known reason. V and J calls and clone size are those listed in that table; D and trimming were worked out from the DNA. This sample is represented by over 70,000 clones; 75% to 85% of them were singletons. The ten top clones hold about a fifth of the sample.

CDR1 and CDR2, looked up from the germline V gene (reference sequence), are SGHKS and YYEKEE. Trimming leaves V shorter by 2 bases and J shorter by 6 bases, with the junction holding 5 bases beyond the gene matches. The CDR3, from cysteine to phenylalanine, totals 15 residues. Only the CDR3 part of the read is kept: 45 bases, read in frame from the first base. General conclusions and limits of the study: The quantity of clinical and demographic metadata differed by source and by participant and was supplied without curation.

Whole blood was collected in K2EDTA tubes by collaborating institutions according to the institutions' own protocols. For TCRbeta analysis, collaborator samples were shipped as frozen whole blood, as isolated PBMCs, or as DNA extracted from either sample type. The source of this sequence is a woman aged 80 or over with acute or convalescent COVID-19. The sequencing sample was made of peripheral blood. The V gene is TRBV5-5 and the J gene is TRBJ2-1, with 10 central nucleotides matching TRBD2. The CDR3 in this case is CASSLPGLAFNEQFF. The bases are TGTGCCAGCAGCTTACCGGGACTAGCGTTCAATGAGCAGTTCTTC.